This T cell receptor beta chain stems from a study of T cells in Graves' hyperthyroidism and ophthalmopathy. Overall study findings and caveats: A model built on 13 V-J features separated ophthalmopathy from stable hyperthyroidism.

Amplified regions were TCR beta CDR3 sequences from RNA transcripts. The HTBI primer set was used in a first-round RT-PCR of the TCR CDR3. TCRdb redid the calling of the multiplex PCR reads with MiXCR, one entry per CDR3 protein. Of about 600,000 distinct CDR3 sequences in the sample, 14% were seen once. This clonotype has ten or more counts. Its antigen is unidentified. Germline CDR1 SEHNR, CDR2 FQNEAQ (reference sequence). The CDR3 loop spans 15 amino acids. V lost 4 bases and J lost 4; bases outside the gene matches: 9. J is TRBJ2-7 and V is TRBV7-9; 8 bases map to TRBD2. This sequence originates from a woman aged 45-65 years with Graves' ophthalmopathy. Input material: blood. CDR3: CASSSAGGGRYEQYF. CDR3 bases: TGTGCCAGCAGCTCTGCTGGGGGCGGGAGGTACGAGCAGTACTTC.